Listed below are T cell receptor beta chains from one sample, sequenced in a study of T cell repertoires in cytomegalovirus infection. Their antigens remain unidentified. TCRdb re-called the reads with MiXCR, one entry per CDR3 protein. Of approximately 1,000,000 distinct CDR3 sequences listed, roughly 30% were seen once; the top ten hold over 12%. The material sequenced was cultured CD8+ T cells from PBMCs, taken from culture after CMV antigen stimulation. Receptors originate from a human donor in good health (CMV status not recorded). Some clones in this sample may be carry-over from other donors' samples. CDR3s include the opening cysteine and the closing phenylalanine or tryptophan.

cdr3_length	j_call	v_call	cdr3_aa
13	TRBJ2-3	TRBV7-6	CASSLAVRDTQYF
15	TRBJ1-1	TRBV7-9	CASTRGDRANTEAFF
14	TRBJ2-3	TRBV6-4	CASSASYFTDTQYF
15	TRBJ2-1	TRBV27	CASSADRDSYNEQFF
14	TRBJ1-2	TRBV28	CASTKGTGNYGYTF
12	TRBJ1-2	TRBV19	CASSTAGSGYTF
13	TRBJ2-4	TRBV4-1	CASSQVGINIQYF
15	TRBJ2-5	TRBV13	CASSFPSGGTETQYF
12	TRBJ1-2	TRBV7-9	CATSTGSYGYIF
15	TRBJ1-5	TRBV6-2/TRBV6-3	CASSNRDRAYQPQHF
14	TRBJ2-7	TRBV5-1	CASSAGAGGWEQYF
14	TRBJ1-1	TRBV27	CASSLKPSVPEAFF
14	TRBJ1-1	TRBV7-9	CASSGGGSPAEAFF
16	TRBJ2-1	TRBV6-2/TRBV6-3	CASSPLKDSSYNEQFF
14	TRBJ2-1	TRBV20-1	CSARMLREPLQDLF
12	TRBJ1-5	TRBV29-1	CSVGDGNQPQHF
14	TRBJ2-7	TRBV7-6	CASSLINRGGEQYF
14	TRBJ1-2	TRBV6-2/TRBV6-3	CASSYGGGRDGYTF
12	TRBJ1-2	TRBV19	CASSISPYGYTF
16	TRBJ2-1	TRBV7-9	CASSPSGPSSYNEQFF
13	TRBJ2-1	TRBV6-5	CASSYSSAYEQFF
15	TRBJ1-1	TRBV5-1	CASSLGPERHTEAFF
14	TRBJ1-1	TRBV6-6	CASKGIGLNTEAFF
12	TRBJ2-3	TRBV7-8	CASSISRDTQYF
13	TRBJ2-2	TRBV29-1	CSVEGQGTGELFF
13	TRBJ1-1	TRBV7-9	CASIRRSGPEAFF
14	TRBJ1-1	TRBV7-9	CASSLVDRATEAFF
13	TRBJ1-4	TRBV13	CASSLVPNEKLFF
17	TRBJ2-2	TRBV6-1	CASSVPLDRGKIGELFF
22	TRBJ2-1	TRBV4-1	CASSHPPPPGSPDSGSGNGQFF
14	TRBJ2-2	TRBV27	CASSFRGGIRELFF
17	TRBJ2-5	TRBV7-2	CASSLGRVVGGGETQYF
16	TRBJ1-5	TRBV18	CASSVTELHSNQPQHF
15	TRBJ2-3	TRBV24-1	CATSDLKDLTDTQYF
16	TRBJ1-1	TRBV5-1	CASSRHDSGVNTEAFF
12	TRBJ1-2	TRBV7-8	CASSHWETGYTF
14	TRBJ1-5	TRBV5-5	CASSGDQGNQPQHF
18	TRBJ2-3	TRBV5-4	CASSDGTSPSPNTDTQYF
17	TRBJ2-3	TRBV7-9	CASRRSSGGQSGDTQYF
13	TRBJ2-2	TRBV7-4	CASSAGQAGELFF
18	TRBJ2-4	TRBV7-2	CASSETGQNDIAKNIQYF
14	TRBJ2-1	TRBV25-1	CASSENGGWNEQFF
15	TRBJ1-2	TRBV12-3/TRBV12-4	CASSLDTGPGSGYTF
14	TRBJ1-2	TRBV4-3	CASSQDRVHSGYTF
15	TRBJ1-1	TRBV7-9	CASSQLRDRGNEAFF
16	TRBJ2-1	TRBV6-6	CASSQERAGLRGEQFF
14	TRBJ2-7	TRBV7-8	CASSLYPRAYEQYF
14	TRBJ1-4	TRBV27	CASRPGTVNEKLFF
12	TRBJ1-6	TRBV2	CASKGGSSPLHF
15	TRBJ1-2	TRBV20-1	CSARDKRGRLHGYTF
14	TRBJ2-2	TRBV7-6	CASSFPGGTGELFF